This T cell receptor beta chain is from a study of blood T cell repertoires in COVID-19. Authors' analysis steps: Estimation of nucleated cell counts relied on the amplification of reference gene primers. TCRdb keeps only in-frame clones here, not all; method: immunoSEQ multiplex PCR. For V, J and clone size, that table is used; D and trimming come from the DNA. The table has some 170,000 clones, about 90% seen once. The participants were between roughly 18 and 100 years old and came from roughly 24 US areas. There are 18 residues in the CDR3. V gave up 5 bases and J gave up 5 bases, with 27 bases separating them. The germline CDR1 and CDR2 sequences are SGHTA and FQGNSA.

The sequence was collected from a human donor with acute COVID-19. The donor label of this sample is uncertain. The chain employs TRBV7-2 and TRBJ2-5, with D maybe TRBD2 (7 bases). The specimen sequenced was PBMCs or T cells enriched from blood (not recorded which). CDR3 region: CASSPTLRGGLYGETQYF. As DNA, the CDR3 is TGTGCCAGCAGCCCCACTCTAAGGGGGGGCCTATACGGGGAGACCCAGTACTTC.